The 15 T cell receptor beta chains below all came from one sample that was sequenced in a study of T cells in women clearing cervical HPV infection. The assay was immunoSEQ multiplex PCR, and TCRdb's table has in-frame clones only and misses some. Its table records tens of thousands of clones. What was sequenced was blood buffy coat. Every receptor here comes from a woman between 18 and 70 years old with a cervical HPV16 infection that either progressed to CIN3+ or cleared (not recorded which).

Regarding this clone: The read ends 3 residues before the CDR3 terminus; that terminus is restored from the germline J gene. V gene TRBV20-1 combines with J gene TRBJ2-5; TRBD2 might be the D (8 bases). This CDR3 spans 13 amino acids. The V gene's germline CDR1 is DFQATT and CDR2 SNEGSKA (reference sequence). V was cut by 6 bases and J by 3 bases, with 14 bases left in between. CDR3 DNA, as far as it was read: TGCAGTGCACGACAGGGACTAGAAGAGACC. Protein product: CSARQGLEET. The full CDR3 reads CSARQGLEETQYF.

Of note for this clone: The read stops 3 residues short of the end of the CDR3; the missing end is completed from the germline J gene. V and J are TRBV7-3 and TRBJ1-1; D perhaps matches TRBD1 (5 bases). V was shortened by 4 bases and J by 3 bases, with 12 bases between the two germline ends. The CDR3 covers 14 residues. Germline V lookup: CDR1 SGHTA, CDR2 FQGTGA. The covered CDR3 bases are TGTGCCAGCAGCTCCGGGGGACCATACACTGAA. This gives the protein CASSSGGPYTE. The complete CDR3 protein is CASSSGGPYTEAFF.

With respect to this clone: With the read ending 3 residues before the CDR3 end, the germline J gene is used to fill in that end. The V call is TRBV11-3, the J call TRBJ2-1; D is possibly TRBD1 (6 bases). The CDR3 contains 13 residues. V was clipped by 4 bases and J by 8 bases, with 12 bases between them. Germline-derived CDR1 and CDR2 are SGHNT and YENEEA. Here the CDR3 reads CASSWTVVDEQFF. CDR3 DNA, as far as it was read: TGTGCCAGCAGCTGGACAGTAGTAGATGAG.

As concerns this clone: The read stops 3 residues short of the end of the CDR3; the missing end is completed from the germline J gene. The chain combines TRBV12-5 with TRBJ2-1, with 7 bases fitting TRBD1. Per germline, CDR1 LGHNT and CDR2 FRNRAP. This CDR3 comprises 16 residues. J gave up 9 bases and V 6 bases, and 17 bases lay outside the gene matches. The sequenced CDR3 bases are TGTGCTAGTGGACGACAGGGAAGTAACAGGGGCAGTGAG. It encodes CASGRQGSNRGSE. The full CDR3 protein reads CASGRQGSNRGSEQFF.

In regard to this clone: The CDR3 end lies 3 residues beyond the end of the read and is filled in from the germline J gene. The chain combines TRBV7-8 with TRBJ1-2; 10 nucleotides agree with TRBD1. The CDR3 consists of 16 residues. Germline V CDR1 and CDR2: SGHVS, FQNEAQ. Partial CDR3 DNA: TGTGCCAGCAGCGCCCCGGGGACAGGGGCCTCCTACGAC. Translation: CASSAPGTGASYD. The whole CDR3 sequence is CASSAPGTGASYDYTF.

CDR3 residues: CSARVGAFGELFF. The sequenced part of the CDR3 DNA is TGCAGTGCTAGGGTGGGGGCTTTCGGGGAG. The chain combines TRBV20-1 with TRBJ2-2, with D possibly being TRBD1 (6 bases). The CDR3 is cut off 3 residues early in the read; its end comes from the germline J gene. This CDR3 has 13 residues. Per the germline V gene, CDR1 is DFQATT and CDR2 is SNEGSKA (reference sequence). Trimming removed 3 bases from V and 7 bases from J, with 12 bases in between.

This clone is classed as medium-sized by frequency. The CDR3 extends 3 residues past the end of the read, so its final part is completed from the germline J gene. This sequence joins TRBV6-1 and TRBJ1-6; possibly TRBD1 for D (5 bases). Looked up from germline, CDR1 is MNHNS and CDR2 is SASEGT. Trimming cost V 1 base and J 0 bases, with 10 bases left between them. The CDR3 runs to 17 residues. Here the CDR3 reads CASSEGQPSSYNSPLHF. CDR3 DNA (partial): TGTGCCAGCAGTGAAGGACAGCCAAGCTCCTATAATTCACCC.

Concerning this clone: The read finishes 3 residues shy of the CDR3 end, and the germline J gene is used to complete it. The chain is built from TRBV11-2 and TRBJ2-3, with 7 bases that match TRBD2. The CDR3 length is 13 residues. J lost 1 base, V lost 5 bases, and 0 bases had no gene match. Germline CDR1 SGHAT, CDR2 FQNNGV. CDR3 DNA, as far as it was read: TGTGCCAGCAGCCTAGCGGGCACAGATACG. Amino acids: CASSLAGTDT. The CDR3 in full is CASSLAGTDTQYF.

Note on this clone: The read finishes 3 residues shy of the CDR3 end, and the germline J gene is used to complete it. The V call is TRBV20-1, the J call TRBJ1-2; 7 bases are shared with TRBD1. In germline, CDR1 is DFQATT, CDR2 SNEGSKA (reference sequence). There are 13 residues in the CDR3. Incomplete CDR3 DNA: TGCAGTGCTAGAGATCGAGGGGGCCGGGGC. It codes for CSARDRGGRG. The entire CDR3 sequence reads CSARDRGGRGYTF.

About this clone: The read ends 3 residues before the CDR3 terminus; that terminus is restored from the germline J gene. The chain carries TRBV19 and TRBJ1-2; possible D gene TRBD1, 5 bases. Germline loops: CDR1 LNHDA, CDR2 SQIVND (reference sequence). This CDR3 spans 16 amino acids. CDR3 bases read: TGTGCCAGTAGTATGGAACCGGGACTAGCGGGGAACAAC. It specifies CASSMEPGLAGNN. The full-length CDR3 reads as CASSMEPGLAGNNYTF.

As concerns this clone: The sequence runs out 3 residues before the end of the CDR3; the remainder is reconstructed from the germline J gene. The chain recombines TRBV7-8 with TRBJ2-3, with 8 bases identical to TRBD2. In germline, CDR1 is SGHVS, CDR2 FQNEAQ. V lost 4 bases, J lost 8 bases, and 20 bases stayed unmatched. This CDR3 has 18 amino acids. Incomplete CDR3 DNA: TGTGCCAGCAGCTCTTCGGCCGGGACTAGATTGAGAGGTGGTACG. It codes for CASSSSAGTRLRGGT. The entire CDR3 reads CASSSSAGTRLRGGTQYF.

CDR3 amino acids: CASSTSGTGPAGEAFF. CDR3 DNA, as far as it was read: TGTGCCAGCTCAACATCCGGGACAGGGCCCGCGGGCGAG. The chain carries TRBV18 and TRBJ1-1; 9 bases align to TRBD1. The read stops 3 residues short of the end of the CDR3; the missing end is completed from the germline J gene. The V gene's germline CDR1 is KGHSH and CDR2 LQKENI. This CDR3 has 16 amino acids.

In the case of this clone: Coverage ceases 3 residues before the CDR3 finishes, and the germline J gene fills in the end. The sample has other DNA sequences that encode this CDR3 too. This chain joins TRBV5-1 and TRBJ1-2; the D gene is possibly TRBD1 (6 bases). CDR3 size: 15 residues. Germline-derived CDR1 and CDR2 are SGHRS and YFSETQ. V lost 0 bases, J lost 4 bases, and 13 bases lay in between. Incomplete CDR3 DNA: TGCGCCAGCAGCTTGGGGCAGGGGCTCCCCTATGGC. Protein product: CASSLGQGLPYG. The entire CDR3 reads CASSLGQGLPYGYTF.

A remark on this clone: Coverage ceases 3 residues before the CDR3 finishes, and the germline J gene fills in the end. The J gene is TRBJ2-7, the V gene TRBV11-3; 7 positions match TRBD1. From germline, CDR1 is SGHNT and CDR2 YENEEA. This CDR3 has 15 residues. With V trimmed by 5 bases and J by 0 bases, 7 bases remained unmatched. Incomplete CDR3 DNA: TGTGCCAGCAGCCCAAGGACAGGCCGCTCCTACGAG. Its protein is CASSPRTGRSYE. In full, the CDR3 reads CASSPRTGRSYEQYF.

As to this clone: The read is 3 residues too short to cover the CDR3 end, so that end is filled in from the germline J gene. This chain connects TRBV18 to TRBJ2-5; TRBD1 matches at 8 bases. This CDR3 has 15 residues. The germline V gene encodes CDR1 KGHSH and CDR2 LQKENI. Losses at the gene ends were 8 bases for V and 3 bases for J; bases not matched to a gene: 11. This CDR3 reads CASAPHAGGEETQYF. Partial CDR3 DNA: TGTGCCAGCGCCCCACACGCAGGGGGCGAAGAGACC.